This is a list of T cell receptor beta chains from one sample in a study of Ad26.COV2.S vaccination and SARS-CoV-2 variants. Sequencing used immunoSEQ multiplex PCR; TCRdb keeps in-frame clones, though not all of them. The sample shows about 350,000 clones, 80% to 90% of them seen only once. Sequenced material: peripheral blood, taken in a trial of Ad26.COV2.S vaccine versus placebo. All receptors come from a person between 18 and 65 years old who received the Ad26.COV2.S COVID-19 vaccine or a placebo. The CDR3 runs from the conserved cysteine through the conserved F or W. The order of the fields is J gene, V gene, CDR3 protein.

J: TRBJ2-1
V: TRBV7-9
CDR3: CASTRLGEQFF

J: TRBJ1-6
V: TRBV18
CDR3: CASSPGPTLHF

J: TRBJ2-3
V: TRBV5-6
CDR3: CASSPTGADTQYF

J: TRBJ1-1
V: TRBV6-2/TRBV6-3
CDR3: CASSYLQGDTEAFF

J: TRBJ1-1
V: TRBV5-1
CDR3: CASSLTLSNTNTEAFF

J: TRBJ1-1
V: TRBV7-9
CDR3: CASSLAEGAKTEAFF

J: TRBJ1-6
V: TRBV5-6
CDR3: CASSLWGGRNSPLHF

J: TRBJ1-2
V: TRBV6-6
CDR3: CASYHEYGYTF

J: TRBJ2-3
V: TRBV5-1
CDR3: CASSLTSGVSRDTQYF

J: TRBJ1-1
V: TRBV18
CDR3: CASSPQEGYEAFF

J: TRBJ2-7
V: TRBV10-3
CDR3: CAIRNTGSLNYEQYF

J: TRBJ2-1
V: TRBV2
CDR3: CASSETAGLHNEQFF

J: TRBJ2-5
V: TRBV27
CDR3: CASRGLAGGGTQYF

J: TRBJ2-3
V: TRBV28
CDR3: CASSSPVTDTQYF

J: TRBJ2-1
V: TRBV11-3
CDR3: CASSLGGANEQFF

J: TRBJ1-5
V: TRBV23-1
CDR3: CASSQRSTRHGNQPQHF

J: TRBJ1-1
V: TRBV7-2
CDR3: CASTQGGAARGTEAFF

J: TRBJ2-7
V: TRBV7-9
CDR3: CASSLISTYEQYF

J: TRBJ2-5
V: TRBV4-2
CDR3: CASSQLNRGRVPETQYF

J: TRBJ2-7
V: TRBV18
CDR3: CASSRSAGNYEQYF

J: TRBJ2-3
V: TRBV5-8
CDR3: CASSFGRMSTDTQYF

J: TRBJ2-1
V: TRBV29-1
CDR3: CSVVVAGETYNEQFF

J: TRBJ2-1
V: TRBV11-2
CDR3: CASSQLGGGPNEQFF

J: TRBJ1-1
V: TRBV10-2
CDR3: CASRLRRGKSDTEAFF

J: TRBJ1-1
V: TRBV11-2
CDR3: CASSSPWDRASNTEAFF

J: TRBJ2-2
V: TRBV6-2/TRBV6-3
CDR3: CASSYSNTGELFF

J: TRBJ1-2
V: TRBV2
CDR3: CASSEAATGTMSYTF

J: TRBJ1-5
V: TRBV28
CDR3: CATAKNGQPQHF

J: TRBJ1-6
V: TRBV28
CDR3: CASRPARGLNSPLHF

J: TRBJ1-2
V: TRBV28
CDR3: CASRDRIYGYTF

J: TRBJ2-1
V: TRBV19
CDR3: CASDRGAGGRTYNEQFF

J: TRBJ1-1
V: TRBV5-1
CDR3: CASSLEGGPEAFF

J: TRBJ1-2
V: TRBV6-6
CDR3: CASSLQGKGGYTF

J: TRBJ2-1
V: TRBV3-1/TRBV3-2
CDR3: CASSQGTLNYNEQFF

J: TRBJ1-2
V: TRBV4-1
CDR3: CASSQDPRRGPGANYGYTF

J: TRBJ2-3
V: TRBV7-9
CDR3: CASSLGLAATDTQYF

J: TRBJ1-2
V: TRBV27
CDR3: CASSFQYGQGAHGYTF

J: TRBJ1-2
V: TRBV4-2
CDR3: CASSQGDRGQGYTF

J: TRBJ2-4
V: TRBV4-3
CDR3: CASSQERFLGVKNIQYF

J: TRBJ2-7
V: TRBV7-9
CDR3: CASNFGGADEQYF

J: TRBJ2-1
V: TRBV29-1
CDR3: CSVKLAGGVNEQFF

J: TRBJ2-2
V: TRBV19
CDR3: CASSIITRFHTGELFF

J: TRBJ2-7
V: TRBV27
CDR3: CASSLVGTPSYEQYF

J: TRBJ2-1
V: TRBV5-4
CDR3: CASSSPGTSDGNEQFF

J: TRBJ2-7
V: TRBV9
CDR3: CASSPTGAGAMGEQYF

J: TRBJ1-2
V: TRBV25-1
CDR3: CASSARGYGYTF

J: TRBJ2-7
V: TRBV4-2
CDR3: CASSQGLPGLGSYEQYF

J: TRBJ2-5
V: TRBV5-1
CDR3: CASSLGQQETQYF

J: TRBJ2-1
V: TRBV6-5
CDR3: CASRATYTSYNEQFF

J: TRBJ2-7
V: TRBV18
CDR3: CASSPQEVLSGEQYF

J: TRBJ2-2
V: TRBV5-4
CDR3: CASSLYRLANTGELFF